This T cell receptor beta chain is drawn from a study of blood T cell repertoires in COVID-19. Study overall: The study drew acute and convalescent COVID-19 samples from the United States, Italy and Spain. The analysed material was cDNA or gDNA that came from T cells, B-cell-depleted T cells, or PBMCs.

This CDR3 has 15 amino acids. V lost 3 bases and J 2 bases, leaving 14 bases between the germline ends. The germline V gene encodes CDR1 SGHDT and CDR2 YYEEEE. In the original analysis: Researchers report that nucleated cell counts were estimated from reference gene primer amplification. Clones were read by immunoSEQ multiplex PCR, and TCRdb kept only the in-frame ones, dropping some. V and J calls and clone size follow that table, whereas D and trimming were derived from the DNA. This sample carries around 86,000 clones, approximately 88% of them seen once, and the ten largest clones take approximately 10%.

The TCR comes from a human donor in a cohort sampled during active COVID-19. The chain joins TRBV5-6 to TRBJ2-5; D remains unclear. Sequencing was carried out using peripheral blood. The CDR3 DNA reads TGTGCCAGCAGCTGGAGCCGGTTGATTCAAGAGACCCAGTACTTC. It specifies CASSWSRLIQETQYF. The whole variable domain, remainder taken from reference TRBV5-6 and TRBJ2-5, is DAGVTQSPTHLIKTRGQQVTLRCSPKSGHDTVSWYQQALGQGPQFIFQYYEEEERQRGNFPDRFSGHQFPNYSSELNVNALLLGDSALYLCASSWSRLIQETQYFGPGTRLLVL.